The source of this T cell receptor (beta chain) is a study of cytomegalovirus exposure and HLA in healthy donors. Primers: 60 Vbeta forward and 13 Jbeta reverse. The repertoire was sequenced with immunoSEQ multiplex PCR; TCRdb's copy has only in-frame clones and lacks some. Here the sample spans about 150,000 clones, about two thirds being singletons. This CDR3 has 14 amino acids. Input material: PBMCs. This TCR was recovered from a man in his 60s in good health and CMV-seronegative. The chain has TRBV21-1 and TRBJ1-1; the table calls TRBD1, which could not be checked here. TRBV21-1 counts as a pseudogene. This chain's CDR3 is CASSKGMTGFEAFF. The DNA of the CDR3 is TGTGCCAGCAGCAAAGGAATGACAGGGTTTGAAGCTTTCTTT.